The 23 T cell receptor beta chains below all came from one sample that was sequenced in a study of human T cells and chemical hapten exposure. TCRdb reprocessed the RACE reads via MiXCR and lists one record per CDR3 protein. The sample shows approximately 60,000 distinct CDR3 sequences, around 10% of them seen only once. Time point denoted: pre-sensitization, week 0. Treatment here: therapeutic diphenylcyclopropenone sensitization with weekly scalp DPC. The sequencing here drew on whole blood, taken in connection with sensitization to the hapten diphenylcyclopropenone (DPC). These receptors were taken from a middle-aged woman with alopecia areata. Some clones in this sample may be carry-over from other donors' samples.

This clonotype was seen a few times. This rearrangement joins TRBV6-6 to TRBJ1-5; 7 bases align to TRBD1. V lost 6 bases to trimming and J lost 7 bases; unmatched junction nucleotides: 12. The CDR3 contains 15 residues. Germline lookup yields CDR1 MNHNY and CDR2 SVGAGI (reference sequence). CDR3 coding DNA: TGTGCCAGCAGCGACGCGGGGACAGCCCGACAGCCCCAGCATTTT. Amino acid sequence: CASSDAGTARQPQHF.

This clonotype was detected a few times. V gene TRBV25-1 combines with J gene TRBJ2-7; no firm D call. The CDR3 spans 14 residues. V lost 3 bases and J lost 3, with 12 bases in between. CDR1 is MGHDK, CDR2 SYGVNS, per germline. The CDR3 here is CASSELGAYYEQYF. CDR3 in DNA: TGTGCCAGCAGTGAGCTCGGTGCGTACTACGAGCAGTACTTC.

This clonotype was recorded at least ten times. The rearrangement uses TRBV7-2 and TRBJ2-3; 8 positions match TRBD1. CDR1 is SGHTA, CDR2 FQGNSA, per germline. The CDR3 totals 17 residues. With 6 bases clipped from V and 6 bases from J, the junction kept 17 bases outside the gene matches. The CDR3 loop reads CASSSPGQVRSSDTQYF. In DNA, the CDR3 is TGTGCCAGCAGTTCCCCGGGACAGGTCCGCAGTTCGGATACGCAGTATTTT. The complete variable domain, with remaining parts taken from reference TRBV7-2 and TRBJ2-3, reads GAGVSQSPSNKVTEKGKDVELRCDPISGHTALYWYRQSLGQGLEFLIYFQGNSAPDKSGLPSDRFSAERTGGSVSTLTIQRTQQEDSAVYLCASSSPGQVRSSDTQYFGPGTRLTVL.

This clonotype was detected only a few times. The CDR3 DNA reads as TGTGCCAGCAGCGAGACAGGGCACTATGGCTACACCTTC. Translation: CASSETGHYGYTF. The rearrangement links TRBV6-2 or TRBV6-3 to TRBJ1-2; 7 nucleotides align to TRBD1. After removal of 6 bases from V and 3 bases from J, the junction contained 4 bases not matched to a gene. In germline, CDR1 is MNHEY, CDR2 SVGEGT. The CDR3 totals 13 residues.

This clonotype was seen many times. The chain couples TRBV10-3 to TRBJ1-4, with D possibly being TRBD1 (5 bases). This CDR3 has 15 amino acids. Germline V CDR1 and CDR2: ENHRY, SYGVKD. With 4 bases removed from V and 1 base from J, the gap between germline ends came to 10 bases. CDR3 in amino acids: CAISVRGGTNEKLFF. The CDR3 bases are TGTGCCATCAGTGTGAGGGGCGGAACTAATGAAAAACTGTTTTTT.

This clonotype was counted ten times or more. The gene calls are TRBV19 and TRBJ2-7; D call uncertain. V was pared by 2 bases and J by 0 bases, with 5 bases between. This CDR3 has 13 amino acids. Germline V gene lookup returns CDR1 LNHDA and CDR2 SQIVND (reference sequence). CDR3 in amino acids: CASSIYVSYEQYF. In DNA, the CDR3 is TGTGCCAGTAGTATATATGTCTCCTACGAGCAGTACTTC.

This clonotype was recorded many times. In DNA form, the CDR3 reads TGTGCCAGCAGCGTAGGAGGGCTAGCGGGAGAAGCGGGTTATGATGAGCAGTTCTTC. Amino acids: CASSVGGLAGEAGYDEQFF. The V call is TRBV9, the J call TRBJ2-1, with 10 nucleotides matching TRBD2. This CDR3 has 19 residues. Per germline, CDR1 SGDLS and CDR2 YYNGEE. Trimming took 0 bases from V and 8 from J; bases not matched to a gene: 17.

In this sample, this clonotype turned up many times. The chain is built from TRBV3-1 and TRBJ1-1, with D uncertain. The CDR3 is 11 amino acids. Germline-derived CDR1 and CDR2 are LGHDT and YNNKEL (reference sequence). V lost 3 bases and J lost 8, with 7 bases in between. CDR3 coding DNA: TGTGCCAGCAGCCATGGGCACGAAGCTTTCTTT. Residues: CASSHGHEAFF.

There are a few counts of this clonotype. The chain joins TRBV6-5 to TRBJ2-7; TRBD1 matches 10 bases. In germline, CDR1 is MNHEY, CDR2 SVGAGI. This CDR3 contains 16 residues. The J segment lost 5 bases and the V segment lost 6 bases, leaving 13 bases of the junction unmatched. CDR3 bases: TGTGCCAGCAGGCCCGACAGGGGGCGGATTCCCAACGAGCAGTACTTC. This gives the protein CASRPDRGRIPNEQYF.

This clonotype has a count of ten or more. As DNA, the CDR3 is TGCAGTTCCCTCGGGCAGGCGGTAGAGACCCAGTACTTC. Translating it yields CSSLGQAVETQYF. The rearrangement joins TRBV20-1 to TRBJ2-5; D remains unclear. The V end lost 8 bases, the J end lost 4 bases, and 17 bases lay between the germline ends. The CDR3 contains 13 residues. Germline CDR1 and CDR2: DFQATT and SNEGSKA (reference sequence).

As concerns this clonotype: A much larger clone lies a single base off, so this may be a read error. The V call is TRBV11-2, the J call TRBJ2-7, with D possibly TRBD1 on 6 matching bases. With 5 bases removed from V and 3 bases from J, the gap between germline ends came to 20 bases. The germline V gene encodes CDR1 SGHAT and CDR2 FQNNGV. The CDR3 consists of 16 residues. The CDR3, as DNA: TGTGCCAGCAGCCGGGAACAGGGCTTCTTGAGCTACGAGCAGTACTTC. This codes for CASSREQGFLSYEQYF.

The chain recombines TRBV3-1 with TRBJ2-1; D perhaps matches TRBD1 (5 bases). V dropped 1 base and J dropped 2 bases, with 12 bases sitting between them. CDR3 length equals 16 residues. Germline V gives CDR1 LGHDT, CDR2 YNNKEL (reference sequence). The DNA of the CDR3 is TGTGCCAGCAGCCAAGCGACAGCCCGAACCTACAATGAGCAGTTCTTC. Protein sequence: CASSQATARTYNEQFF.

This clonotype has a count of ten or more. The chain recombines TRBV9 with TRBJ1-2; D remains ambiguous. Looked up from germline, CDR1 is SGDLS and CDR2 is YYNGEE. Trimming left V 0 bases short and J 8 bases short, with 14 bases between. The CDR3 length is 14 residues. The CDR3 region has the DNA TGTGCCAGCAGCGTAGGGCTAGGGTCGGACGGCTACACCTTC. Encoded protein: CASSVGLGSDGYTF.

This clonotype was recorded at least ten times. The V and J genes are TRBV28 and TRBJ2-5, with 11 bases aligning to TRBD2. With V trimmed by 9 bases and J by 1 base, 1 base remained unmatched. Germline V lookup: CDR1 MDHEN, CDR2 SYDVKM. This CDR3 has 13 residues. DNA of the CDR3: TGTGCCAGTGGACTAGCGGGCCAAGAGACCCAGTACTTC. Amino acid sequence: CASGLAGQETQYF.

Only a few counts were recorded for this clonotype. The V call is TRBV7-9, the J call TRBJ2-7; D remains ambiguous. V was cut by 5 bases and J by 3 bases, with 11 bases left in between. Germline V gene sequence: CDR1 SEHNR, CDR2 FQNEAQ (reference sequence). CDR3 length: 13 amino acids. The CDR3 loop reads CASSGATVYEQYF. In nucleotides, the CDR3 is TGTGCCAGCAGCGGAGCGACGGTCTACGAGCAGTACTTC.

This clonotype appeared a few times. The chain joins TRBV7-2 to TRBJ2-1; 8 bases are a match to TRBD2. CDR3 length: 17 residues. V was pared by 1 base and J by 1 base, with 6 bases of the junction left unmatched. Germline values: CDR1 SGHTA, CDR2 FQGNSA. CDR3 loop: CASSLEGGTRSYNEQFF. The CDR3 DNA sequence: TGTGCCAGCAGCTTAGAAGGAGGGACTAGGTCCTACAATGAGCAGTTCTTC.

This clonotype was counted only a few times. The rearrangement uses TRBV28 and TRBJ1-5; D is unclear. CDR1 is MDHEN, CDR2 SYDVKM, per germline. V lost 5 bases and J 5 bases, leaving 4 bases between the germline ends. This CDR3 comprises 11 residues. The CDR3 region has the DNA TGTGCCAGCAGTCCTGATCAGCCCCAGCATTTT. Amino acids: CASSPDQPQHF.

Ten or more counts support this clonotype. This sequence joins TRBV21-1 and TRBJ2-7; TRBD1 was called by the table and not checked on the DNA. TRBV21-1 is marked as a pseudogene. The CDR3 is 15 amino acids. The CDR3 region has the DNA TGTGCCAGGGGAAGACAGGTGACTTCACTGGGCGAGCAGTACTTC. This codes for CARGRQVTSLGEQYF.

The chain links TRBV6-6 to TRBJ2-3; 9 bases are shared with TRBD1. Trimming at V came to 4 bases and at J to 7 bases, leaving 12 bases not matched to a gene. This CDR3 comprises 16 residues. Germline V gene data show CDR1 as MNHNY and CDR2 as SVGAGI (reference sequence). DNA for the CDR3: TGTGCCAGCAGTTCTTCACAGGGGGCGGTCGTTTATACGCAGTATTTT. Protein sequence: CASSSSQGAVVYTQYF.

This clonotype showed up just a few times. The rearrangement uses TRBV9 and TRBJ2-7; perhaps D is TRBD1 or TRBD2 (5 bases each). Trimming took off 3 bases at V and 6 bases at J, with 10 bases between the two ends. The CDR3 is 12 amino acids. CDR1 is SGDLS and CDR2 is YYNGEE in the germline V gene. The CDR3 DNA sequence: TGTGCCAGCAGCGGTGGGACGGCCGAGCAGTACTTC. Encoded protein: CASSGGTAEQYF.

CDR3 DNA: TGTGCCAGCAGTTTCCAGGTCTGGGCTTTCTTT. Translating it yields CASSFQVWAFF. This chain joins TRBV28 and TRBJ1-1, with unresolved D. Trimming left V 3 bases short and J 11 bases short, with 10 bases between. The CDR3 length is 11 residues. CDR1 is MDHEN and CDR2 is SYDVKM in the germline V gene.

The sample holds many counts of this clonotype. V and J are TRBV30 and TRBJ2-4; D might be TRBD2 (6 bases). The V and J ends lost 4 bases and 9 bases respectively, with 10 bases between them. Germline V gene lookup returns CDR1 GTSNPN and CDR2 SVGIG (reference sequence). The CDR3 contains 11 residues. In DNA, the CDR3 is TGTGCCTGGAAGCAGGGAGGCATTCAGTACTTC. Encoded protein: CAWKQGGIQYF.

In its sample, this clonotype was seen many times. The gene calls are TRBV18 and TRBJ1-3; D is undetermined. Germline loops: CDR1 KGHSH, CDR2 LQKENI. The CDR3 totals 14 residues. V lost 4 bases and J lost 4, with 11 bases in between. CDR3 sequence reads: CASSLDSSGNTIYF. Here the CDR3 DNA reads TGTGCCAGCTCACTGGACTCTTCCGGAAACACCATATATTTT.